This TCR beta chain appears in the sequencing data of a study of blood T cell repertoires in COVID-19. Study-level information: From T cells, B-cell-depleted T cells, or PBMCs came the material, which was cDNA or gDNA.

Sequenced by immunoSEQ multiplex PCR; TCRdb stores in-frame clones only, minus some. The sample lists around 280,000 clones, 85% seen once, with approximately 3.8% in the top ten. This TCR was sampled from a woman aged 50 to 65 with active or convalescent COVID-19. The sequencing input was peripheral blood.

The CDR3 sequence is CASMSSWAEKLFF. CDR3 DNA: TGTGCCAGTATGTCGTCGTGGGCCGAAAAACTGTTTTTT. The V gene is TRBV19, the J gene TRBJ1-4; no clear D. In germline, CDR1 is LNHDA, CDR2 SQIVND (reference sequence). This CDR3 contains 13 residues. V dropped 7 bases and J dropped 8 bases, with 14 bases sitting between them.